This entry features one T cell receptor (beta chain) sequence. This receptor's antigen is unknown. One base away there is no much larger clone; base qualities are not given. The data are from a study of technical replicates of blood from several donors (dated by TCRdb to between 2016 and 2019). CDR1 and CDR2, per the germline V gene, are SGHRS and YFSETQ. Trimming leaves V shorter by 5 bases and J shorter by 7 bases, with the junction holding 11 bases beyond the gene matches. The CDR3 runs 15 amino acids, cysteine and phenylalanine included. The only DNA kept is the CDR3, 45 bases in frame from the first base. Library preparation was by the immunoSEQ multiplex PCR assay. TCRdb retrieved this table from immuneACCESS and kept in-frame rearrangements only. Not all clones are present; in checked studies, unresolved V genes account for under half, and no reason is known for the remainder. The sample table holds 65,000 to 85,000 clones, of which 94% were seen once. The ten biggest clones cover approximately 0.4% of the sample.

The sequence is built from TRBV5-1 and TRBJ1-5, with 8 junctional bases fitting TRBD1. This receptor was obtained from a human donor in good health. The sequencing sample was made of T cells isolated from PBMCs. The nucleotide sequence reads as follows: TGCGCCAGCAGTCAAGAGGGGGACAGGACGCAGCCCCAGCATTTT. This gives the protein CASSQEGDRTQPQHF.